The rows below give T cell receptor beta chains drawn from one sample of a study of blood T cell repertoires in COVID-19. The repertoire was sequenced with immunoSEQ multiplex PCR; TCRdb's copy has only in-frame clones and lacks some. The sample lists around 60,000 clones, more than 70% occurring once. Sequences were obtained from peripheral blood. The origin of the receptors is a man in his sixties with COVID-19, enrolled during active disease. The CDR3 runs from the conserved cysteine through the conserved F or W. Fields, in order: D gene, V gene, clone size, J gene, CDR3 DNA, CDR3 protein. A D gene is named only where the DNA matches it firmly. Expanded clones get a size class; other rows say once, few or many, or leave the size out.

TRBD2	TRBV10-3	NA	TRBJ2-5	TGTGCCATCAGTCCGGGACTAGGGGAGACCCAGTACTTC	CAISPGLGETQYF
NA	TRBV24-1	NA	TRBJ2-3	TGTGCCGCATCACCGGGACTTTTGGGAGATACGCAGTATTTT	CAASPGLLGDTQYF
TRBD2	TRBV5-4	NA	TRBJ2-3	TGTGCCAGCAGCCCCGGGACTAGGCCAGATACGCAGTATTTT	CASSPGTRPDTQYF
TRBD1	TRBV24-1	few	TRBJ1-2	TGTGCCACCAGTGATTCCCCGGGACAGGGGGTAGGTGGCTACACCTTC	CATSDSPGQGVGGYTF
TRBD1	TRBV19	NA	TRBJ2-6	TGTGCCAGTAGTCCAGGGGCGGGACAGGTTAACTCTGGGGCCAACGTCCTGACTTTC	CASSPGAGQVNSGANVLTF
TRBD1	TRBV7-6	NA	TRBJ2-2	TGTGCCAGCAGCCAGGGACAGGGGGCGAACACCGGGGAGCTGTTTTTT	CASSQGQGANTGELFF
TRBD2	TRBV3-1/TRBV3-2	NA	TRBJ2-2	TGTGCCAGCAGCCAAGGGCGGGGGGGCCCCACCGGGGAGCTGTTTTTT	CASSQGRGGPTGELFF
NA	TRBV9	NA	TRBJ1-1	TGTGCCAGCAGCGTAGAGGAGGGGCGGACTGAAGCTTTCTTT	CASSVEEGRTEAFF
NA	TRBV2	NA	TRBJ2-4	TGTGCCAGCAGTGCCCAGGGCATTTTTCAGTACTTC	CASSAQGIFQYF
NA	TRBV29-1	many	TRBJ1-2	TGCAGCGTTGACGCCCCTAGGGGCTATGGCTACACCTTC	CSVDAPRGYGYTF
NA	TRBV6-5	NA	TRBJ2-5	TGTGCCAGCAGCCACTCAGGGCTGCAGTACTTC	CASSHSGLQYF
NA	TRBV27	NA	TRBJ1-2	TGTGCCAGCACCCCCGAGGTGGGTGAACTCTATGGCTACACCTTC	CASTPEVGELYGYTF
NA	TRBV30	NA	TRBJ2-7	TGTGCCTGGAGTGTAGCCTTAACGAGCTCCGAGCAGTACTTC	CAWSVALTSSEQYF
NA	TRBV18	NA	TRBJ2-1	TGTGCCAGCTCAATAACCGGTACAGCGGTCAACAATGAGCAGTTCTTC	CASSITGTAVNNEQFF
NA	TRBV19	NA	TRBJ2-1	TGTGCCAGTAGTATTGGCAGGGGGGACTACAATGAGCAGTTCTTC	CASSIGRGDYNEQFF
TRBD1	TRBV7-3	NA	TRBJ1-1	TGTGCCAGCAGCCCAGAGACAGGGGGCTTAGGGGAAGCTTTCTTT	CASSPETGGLGEAFF
NA	TRBV7-9	once	TRBJ2-1	TGTGCCAGCAGTTGGGAGGGGGATGAGCAGTTCTTC	CASSWEGDEQFF
NA	TRBV12-3/TRBV12-4	NA	TRBJ1-1	TGTGCCAGCAGCCCACGTAGCGGGGCTAGGGCTTTCTTT	CASSPRSGARAFF
NA	TRBV4-1	NA	TRBJ2-3	TGCGCCAGCAGCCAATCGGACAGATTCACAGATACGCAGTATTTT	CASSQSDRFTDTQYF
NA	TRBV12-5	NA	TRBJ1-6	TGTGCTAGTGGTTTGTCTCCCCAGGAGGGCGCGCCCCTCCACTTT	CASGLSPQEGAPLHF
NA	TRBV3-1/TRBV3-2	many	TRBJ2-2	TGTGCCAGCAGCCAAGATGCGACTTCGGCAGGGGAGCTGTTTTTT	CASSQDATSAGELFF
TRBD2	TRBV5-1	NA	TRBJ2-3	TGCGCCAGCAGAACTAGCGGGTCGGGACATGATACGCAGTATTTT	CASRTSGSGHDTQYF
TRBD2	TRBV7-3	NA	TRBJ2-1	TGTGCCAGCAGCTTAACGTGGGAGGGCAATGAGCAGTTCTTC	CASSLTWEGNEQFF
TRBD1	TRBV9	NA	TRBJ1-6	TGTGCCAGCAGCGTGGTCGGGACAGGGGACTCACCCCTCCACTTT	CASSVVGTGDSPLHF
NA	TRBV6-5	NA	TRBJ1-1	TGTGCCAGCAGCCCCTCCACAGGGTCGGGCACTGAAGCTTTCTTT	CASSPSTGSGTEAFF
TRBD2	TRBV10-2	NA	TRBJ2-3	TGCGCCAGCAGTGGAGCGGGAGCGTCCCTCACAGATACGCAGTATTTT	CASSGAGASLTDTQYF
NA	TRBV27	NA	TRBJ1-6	TGTGCCAGCAGGCAGGGCTCCTATAATTCACCCCTCCACTTT	CASRQGSYNSPLHF
TRBD2	TRBV4-2	NA	TRBJ2-5	TGTGCCAGCAGCCAAGTTGCGACTAGCGGGAGCGGGGAGACCCAGTACTTC	CASSQVATSGSGETQYF
TRBD1	TRBV29-1	NA	TRBJ2-5	TGCAGCGAAACCGGGACAGACCAGGAGACCCAGTACTTC	CSETGTDQETQYF
TRBD2	TRBV7-9	few	TRBJ2-7	TGTGCCAGCAGCTTTCCCCAGGGAGGGAGCTCCTACGAGCAGTACTTC	CASSFPQGGSSYEQYF
NA	TRBV30	NA	TRBJ2-5	TGTGCCGGTATACTAGGTTTGGAGACCCAGTACTTC	CAGILGLETQYF
TRBD1	TRBV6-4	NA	TRBJ2-3	TGTGCCAGCAGTGCATTGTCAGGGGGTAAGACAGATACGCAGTATTTT	CASSALSGGKTDTQYF
TRBD1	TRBV20-1	NA	TRBJ1-4	TGCAGTGCTAGTCTACAGGGGGCTGAAAAACTGTTTTTT	CSASLQGAEKLFF
TRBD2	TRBV5-1	NA	TRBJ2-7	TGCGCCAGCAGCTTGGCCCAGCGGGGTAGGAACGAGCAGTACTTC	CASSLAQRGRNEQYF
TRBD1	TRBV30	once	TRBJ1-6	TGTGCCTGGAGTCCCCCAAGGACAGGGTCGGATTCACCCCTCCACTTT	CAWSPPRTGSDSPLHF
TRBD2	TRBV3-1/TRBV3-2	NA	TRBJ2-5	TGTGCCAGCAGCCAGAGTATTGGGACTAGCGGCCAAGAGACCCAGTACTTC	CASSQSIGTSGQETQYF
NA	TRBV24-1	once	TRBJ2-5	TGTGCCACCAGTGATTCCCGGGACACTAAAGAGACCCAGTACTTC	CATSDSRDTKETQYF
NA	TRBV9	NA	TRBJ1-1	TGTGCCAGCAGCGTAGTACCCCACAGATTGAACACTGAAGCTTTCTTT	CASSVVPHRLNTEAFF
TRBD2	TRBV10-1	NA	TRBJ2-7	TGCGCCAGCAGTGGGGGACTAGCGGGGCTATACGAGCAGTACTTC	CASSGGLAGLYEQYF